A single TCR beta chain is shown here with its context. Its target is not known. CDR1 MDHEN and CDR2 SYDVKM come from the germline V gene. The CDR3 has 18 residues. Between the trimmed V and J ends, which lost 8 bases and 1 base, there was a span of 26 bases. This sample is part of a study of OX40 agonist ivuxolimab in advanced cancers. Individuals having autoimmune disease history or systemic immunosuppression were not enrolled. Cycle 7 day 1, cycle 4 day 1, and baseline were the timepoints at which blood was sampled. Notes on the study in general: Determination of antigen specificity was not performed for the expanded peripheral T cells.

The assay was immunoSEQ multiplex PCR, and TCRdb's table has in-frame clones only and misses some. The sample consists of more than 20,000 clones, about 80% of them appearing once. The specimen comprised CD4+ or CD8+ T cells sorted from blood, sampled in a trial of the OX40 agonist ivuxolimab. This receptor was obtained from an adult with an advanced solid tumor such as melanoma, head and neck, liver or kidney cancer. The V call is TRBV28, the J call TRBJ1-1; the D is unclear. The CDR3: CASGSSPPIHMANTEAFF. CDR3 DNA: TGTGCCAGCGGTTCGTCCCCTCCAATTCATATGGCGAACACTGAAGCTTTCTTT.